The sequence of this T cell receptor beta chain was determined in a study of blood T cell repertoires in COVID-19. As for the study in general: Material from acute and convalescent COVID-19 was sourced from the United States, Italy and Spain. Nucleic acid was either cDNA or gDNA, and it came from T cells, B-cell-depleted T cells, or PBMCs.

Authors' methods: Quantification of nucleated cells was approximated via reference gene primer amplification. Profiled with immunoSEQ multiplex PCR; TCRdb holds only in-frame clones, not every one. V and J calls and clone size are those listed in that table; D and trimming were worked out from the DNA. The data show 150,000 to 200,000 clones, about 87% seen once. With 0 bases removed from V and 3 bases from J, the gap between germline ends came to 16 bases. The CDR3 covers 16 residues. Germline loops: CDR1 SGDLS, CDR2 YYNGEE. The sample consisted of peripheral blood. The genes are TRBV9 and TRBJ2-7; D may be TRBD2 (5 bases). The TCR comes from a man younger than 35 with active or convalescent COVID-19. The CDR3 region has the DNA TGTGCCAGCAGCGTAGGAGGGTCCAAACCCAACTACGAGCAGTACTTC. Translation gives CASSVGGSKPNYEQYF.